These 24 T cell receptor beta chains share one sample of origin, sequenced in a study of T cell clones after liver transplantation. This table comes from immunoSEQ multiplex PCR, and its TCRdb copy is limited to in-frame clones, with some not included. The sample includes roughly 65,000 clones, approximately 92% of them seen just once. The sequencing here drew on CD4+ T cells from blood, taken less than 28 months after liver transplant. The source of these receptors is a human patient who received a liver transplant. Some T cells here may be from the graft donor.

The rearrangement links TRBV11-3 to TRBJ2-1, with 12 bases matching TRBD2. The V gene's germline CDR1 is SGHNT and CDR2 YENEEA. V was pared by 4 bases and J by 2 bases, with 3 bases of the junction left unmatched. The CDR3 runs 16 residues. CDR3 loop: CASSSRLAGAYNEQFF. The CDR3 DNA follows: TGTGCCAGCAGCTCCAGACTAGCGGGAGCCTACAATGAGCAGTTCTTC.

This rearrangement joins TRBV7-3 to TRBJ2-2; D might be TRBD2 (6 bases). Per germline, CDR1 SGHTA and CDR2 FQGTGA. The CDR3 spans 14 residues. V was clipped by 3 bases and J by 4 bases, with 9 bases between them. The CDR3 sequence is CASSFGTATGELFF. The DNA of the CDR3 is TGTGCCAGCAGCTTCGGGACTGCCACCGGGGAGCTGTTTTTT.

The rearrangement uses TRBV7-5 and TRBJ1-1. TRBV7-5 is a documented pseudogene. This CDR3 is 14 amino acids long. CDR3 in amino acids: CVRSPCDGRTEAFF. The DNA of the CDR3 is TGTGTCAGAAGCCCCTGCGATGGGCGGACTGAAGCTTTCTTT.

The chain is built from TRBV7-9 and TRBJ2-5; perhaps TRBD1 as D (5 bases). Trimming shortened V by 5 bases and J by 4 bases, and 11 bases separated the two germline ends. Germline-derived CDR1 and CDR2 are SEHNR and FQNEAQ (reference sequence). This CDR3 comprises 13 residues. The CDR3 here is CASSPRDLETQYF. The CDR3 nucleotides read TGTGCCAGCAGCCCCAGGGATTTAGAGACCCAGTACTTC. Filled out from reference TRBV7-9 and TRBJ2-5, the complete variable domain reads DTGVSQNPRHKITKRGQNVTFRCDPISEHNRLYWYRQTLGQGPEFLTYFQNEAQLEKSRLLSDRFSAERPKGSFSTLEIQRTEQGDSAMYLCASSPRDLETQYFGPGTRLLVL.

The count of this clone is one. This sequence joins TRBV9 and TRBJ1-2; the D gene is possibly TRBD1 (5 bases). The length of the CDR3 is 14 residues. CDR1 is SGDLS, CDR2 YYNGEE, per germline. Trimming took off 0 bases at V and 2 bases at J, with 8 bases between the two ends. The CDR3: CASSVAGTNYGYTF. In DNA form, the CDR3 reads TGTGCCAGCAGCGTAGCCGGGACCAACTATGGCTACACCTTC.

In this sample, this clone turned up a few times. This chain connects TRBV25-1 to TRBJ2-3, with 7 bases fitting TRBD1. With V trimmed by 3 bases and J by 1 base, 7 bases remained unmatched. CDR1 MGHDK and CDR2 SYGVNS come from the germline V gene. CDR3 size: 16 residues. DNA of the CDR3: TGTGCCAGCAGTGACCTGGTGCAGGGGGGCACAGATACGCAGTATTTT. Translating gives CASSDLVQGGTDTQYF.

This chain connects TRBV5-1 to TRBJ2-5; 8 positions match TRBD2. The CDR3 contains 17 residues. With 3 bases clipped from V and 0 bases from J, the junction kept 10 bases outside the gene matches. In germline, CDR1 is SGHRS, CDR2 YFSETQ. DNA for the CDR3: TGCGCCAGCAGCTGGGACCCTAGCGGGCAGTACCAAGAGACCCAGTACTTC. This gives the protein CASSWDPSGQYQETQYF.

There are a few counts of this clone. The chain links TRBV6-1 to TRBJ2-2, with 8 bases matching TRBD2. The germline CDR1 and CDR2 sequences are MNHNS and SASEGT. The ends lost 5 bases at V and 0 bases at J; junction bases unmatched: 2. This CDR3 contains 15 residues. CDR3 DNA sequence: TGTGCCAGCAGTAGGGGACTAGCGAACACCGGGGAGCTGTTTTTT. It translates to CASSRGLANTGELFF.

V gene TRBV28 combines with J gene TRBJ2-7; possible D gene TRBD2, 5 bases. Germline V gene data show CDR1 as MDHEN and CDR2 as SYDVKM. CDR3 length: 12 amino acids. Trimming left V 2 bases short and J 4 bases short, with 6 bases between. The CDR3 coding sequence is TGTGCCAGCAGTTTAAGAGGGTACGAGCAGTACTTC. Its translation: CASSLRGYEQYF.

The chain has TRBV27 and TRBJ2-7, with no clear D. Germline V lookup: CDR1 MNHEY, CDR2 SMNVEV (reference sequence). CDR3 length: 16 residues. Deletions cut 6 bases from V and 4 bases from J, with 22 bases between. The CDR3 here is CASSLISTAQKYEQYF. DNA of the CDR3: TGTGCCAGCAGCCTTATCAGTACCGCACAGAAATACGAGCAGTACTTC.

The chain links TRBV2 to TRBJ1-6; TRBD1 matches at 9 bases. CDR1 is SNHLY and CDR2 is FYNNEI in the germline V gene. With V trimmed by 6 bases and J by 10 bases, 10 bases remained unmatched. CDR3 size: 15 residues. CDR3 loop: CASSVDRGSYSPLHF. DNA of the CDR3: TGTGCCAGCAGCGTCGACAGGGGGTCGTACTCACCCCTCCACTTT.

The gene calls are TRBV19 and TRBJ2-2; unclear D gene. CDR3 length: 13 amino acids. The V gene's germline CDR1 is LNHDA and CDR2 SQIVND (reference sequence). Between the trimmed V and J ends, which lost 3 bases and 6 bases, there was a span of 8 bases. The CDR3 here is CASSIVRAGELFF. The CDR3 region has the DNA TGTGCCAGTAGTATTGTTAGGGCCGGGGAGCTGTTTTTT.

The J gene is TRBJ2-1, the V gene TRBV5-1; TRBD1 or TRBD2 may be the D gene (5 bases each). The germline CDR1 and CDR2 sequences are SGHRS and YFSETQ. The CDR3 extends over 14 amino acids. V lost 0 bases, J lost 7 bases, and 11 bases lay in between. CDR3 in DNA: TGCGCCAGCAGCTTGGGAGGGGAGTGGAATGAGCAGTTCTTC. Translation: CASSLGGEWNEQFF.

This chain uses TRBV6-5 with TRBJ1-5; the match to TRBD1 covers 7 bases. V trimming: 6 bases; J trimming: 6 bases; junction bases outside the gene matches: 11. The CDR3 is made up of 15 amino acids. The germline V gene has CDR1 MNHEY and CDR2 SVGAGI. CDR3 in amino acids: CASSGSGGIGQPQHF. The CDR3 nucleotides read TGTGCCAGCAGCGGGTCAGGGGGGATTGGTCAGCCCCAGCATTTT.

This sequence joins TRBV4-2 and TRBJ1-2; D is uncertain. Germline V CDR1 and CDR2: LGHNA, YNFKEQ. The ends were cut back, 3 bases at V and 8 bases at J, with 19 bases in the middle. The CDR3 contains 15 residues. CDR3 residues: CASSQESLLSSGYTF. The CDR3 coding sequence is TGTGCCAGCAGCCAGGAGAGCTTACTTTCGTCCGGCTACACCTTC.

The V gene is TRBV7-3, the J gene TRBJ2-3, with 10 nucleotides matching TRBD1. Germline-derived CDR1 and CDR2 are SGHTA and FQGTGA. J lost 6 bases, V lost 6 bases, and 6 bases had no gene match. The CDR3 contains 14 residues. Here the CDR3 reads CASSLDRGRDTQYF. CDR3 DNA sequence: TGTGCCAGCAGTCTAGACAGGGGGCGGGATACGCAGTATTTT.

This sequence joins TRBV5-1 and TRBJ2-2, with TRBD2 identical over 7 bases. The germline CDR1 and CDR2 sequences are SGHRS and YFSETQ. The CDR3 extends over 16 amino acids. Trimming removed 4 bases from V and 6 bases from J; junction bases left unmatched: 12. The CDR3 region is CASSPTLLSGSGELFF. In DNA, the CDR3 is TGCGCCAGCAGCCCCACCCTGCTTAGCGGGTCCGGGGAGCTGTTTTTT.

The V call is TRBV7-9, the J call TRBJ2-1, with 7 bases matching TRBD1. Looked up from germline, CDR1 is SEHNR and CDR2 is FQNEAQ (reference sequence). The CDR3 extends over 14 amino acids. The trim removed 3 bases at V and 8 bases at J, leaving 7 bases unmatched. The CDR3 spells CASSLDRYGDEQFF. The CDR3 bases are TGTGCCAGCAGCTTGGACAGGTACGGGGATGAGCAGTTCTTC.

The chain recombines TRBV6-5 with TRBJ1-1; D ambiguous. Trimming removed 0 bases at V and 1 base at J, with 12 bases between. CDR3 length equals 16 residues. Germline CDR1 is MNHEY and CDR2 is SVGAGI. The CDR3 reads CASSYSILFGNTEAFF. The CDR3 nucleotides read TGTGCCAGCAGTTACTCGATCCTGTTCGGGAACACTGAAGCTTTCTTT.

The chain couples TRBV7-3 to TRBJ2-5, with 11 bases that match TRBD2. The germline CDR1 and CDR2 sequences are SGHTA and FQGTGA. The CDR3 is made up of 16 amino acids. J was trimmed by 2 bases and V by 5 bases; bases with no gene match: 7. CDR3 sequence: CASSLGTSGPQETQYF. CDR3 coding DNA: TGTGCCAGCAGCCTTGGGACTAGCGGTCCACAAGAGACCCAGTACTTC.

The chain links TRBV2 to TRBJ2-1, with D possibly called TRBD1 or TRBD2 (7 bases each). The CDR3 sequence is 15 residues long. Germline V gene lookup returns CDR1 SNHLY and CDR2 FYNNEI. V lost 1 base and J lost 8, with 15 bases in between. The CDR3 nucleotides are TGTGCCAGCAGTGAAGACAGGGGACTAATTTATGAGCAGTTCTTC. Translation gives CASSEDRGLIYEQFF.

A word on this clone: Other DNA sequences of this sample code for an identical CDR3. The chain is built from TRBV30 and TRBJ2-5; no definite D call. The CDR3 is 13 amino acids. Germline V lookup: CDR1 GTSNPN, CDR2 SVGIG (reference sequence). Trimming stripped 4 bases from V and 5 bases from J, with 14 bases between. CDR3 DNA: TGTGCCTGGACCCCCGGCCGCACGGAGACCCAGTACTTC. This translates into CAWTPGRTETQYF.

The chain links TRBV18 to TRBJ2-1; D gene uncertain. The ends were cut back, 4 bases at V and 5 bases at J, with 15 bases in the middle. The CDR3 spans 15 residues. Germline CDR1 KGHSH, CDR2 LQKENI. The CDR3 DNA reads as TGTGCCAGCTCACTTACTAAAGGGTTCGACAATGAGCAGTTCTTC. This gives the protein CASSLTKGFDNEQFF.

The rearrangement joins TRBV11-3 to TRBJ2-1; the D gene is possibly TRBD2 (6 bases). Trimming shortened V by 2 bases and J by 9 bases, and 11 bases separated the two germline ends. From germline, CDR1 is SGHNT and CDR2 YENEEA. This CDR3 spans 13 amino acids. The CDR3 loop is CASSLRLGGEQFF. The DNA for the CDR3 is TGTGCCAGCAGCTTAAGACTAGGCGGTGAGCAGTTCTTC.